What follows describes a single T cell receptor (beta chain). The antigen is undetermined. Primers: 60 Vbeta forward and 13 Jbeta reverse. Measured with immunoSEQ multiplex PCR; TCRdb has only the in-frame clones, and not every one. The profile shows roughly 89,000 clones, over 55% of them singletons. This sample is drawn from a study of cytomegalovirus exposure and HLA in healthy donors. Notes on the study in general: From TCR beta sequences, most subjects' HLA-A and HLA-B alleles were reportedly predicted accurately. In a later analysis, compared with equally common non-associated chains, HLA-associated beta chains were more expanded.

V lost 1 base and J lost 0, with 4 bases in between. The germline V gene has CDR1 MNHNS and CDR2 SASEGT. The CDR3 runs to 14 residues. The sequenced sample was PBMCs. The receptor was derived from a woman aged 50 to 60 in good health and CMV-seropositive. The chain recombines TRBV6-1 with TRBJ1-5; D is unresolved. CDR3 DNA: TGTGCCAGCAGTGAAGGCTATAGCAATCAGCCCCAGCATTTT. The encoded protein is CASSEGYSNQPQHF.